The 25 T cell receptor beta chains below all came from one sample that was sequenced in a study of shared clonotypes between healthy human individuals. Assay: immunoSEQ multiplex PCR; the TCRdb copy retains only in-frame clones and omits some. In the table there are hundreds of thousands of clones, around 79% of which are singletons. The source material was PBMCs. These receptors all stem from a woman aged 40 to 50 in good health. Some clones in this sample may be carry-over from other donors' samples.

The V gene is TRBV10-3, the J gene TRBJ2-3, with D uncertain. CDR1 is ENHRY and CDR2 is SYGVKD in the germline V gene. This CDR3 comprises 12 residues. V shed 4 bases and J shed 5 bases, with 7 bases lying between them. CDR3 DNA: TGTGCCATCAGTGCCTTGGGAGATACGCAGTATTTT. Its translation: CAISALGDTQYF.

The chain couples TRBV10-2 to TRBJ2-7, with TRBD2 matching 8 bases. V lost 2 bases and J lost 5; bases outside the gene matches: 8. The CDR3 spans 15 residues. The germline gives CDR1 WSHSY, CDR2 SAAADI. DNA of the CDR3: TGCGCCAGCAGTGAGCTGGCGGGAGGCGCCCACGAGCAGTACTTC. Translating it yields CASSELAGGAHEQYF.

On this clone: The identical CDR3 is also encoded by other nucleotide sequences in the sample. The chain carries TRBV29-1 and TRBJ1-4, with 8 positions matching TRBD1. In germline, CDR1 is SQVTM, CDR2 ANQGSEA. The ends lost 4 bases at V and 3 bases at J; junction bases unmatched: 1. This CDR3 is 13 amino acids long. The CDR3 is CSVGGQANEKLFF. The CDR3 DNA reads TGCAGCGTTGGGGGACAGGCTAATGAAAAACTGTTTTTT.

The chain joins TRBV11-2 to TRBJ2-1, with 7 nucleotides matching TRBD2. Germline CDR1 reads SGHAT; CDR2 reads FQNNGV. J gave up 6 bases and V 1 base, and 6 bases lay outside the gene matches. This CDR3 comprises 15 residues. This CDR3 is CASSLGTSGGNEQFF. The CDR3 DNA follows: TGTGCCAGCAGCTTAGGGACTAGTGGCGGCAATGAGCAGTTCTTC.

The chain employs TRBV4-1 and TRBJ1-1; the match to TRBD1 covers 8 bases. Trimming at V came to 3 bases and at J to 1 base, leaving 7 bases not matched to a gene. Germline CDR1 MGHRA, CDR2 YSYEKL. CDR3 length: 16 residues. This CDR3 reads CASSHHGQGRNTEAFF. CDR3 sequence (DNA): TGCGCCAGCAGCCATCACGGACAGGGCCGGAACACTGAAGCTTTCTTT.

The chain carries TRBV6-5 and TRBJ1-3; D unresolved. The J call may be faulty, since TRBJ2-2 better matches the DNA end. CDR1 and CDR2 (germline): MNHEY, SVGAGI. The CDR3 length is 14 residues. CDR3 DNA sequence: TGTGCCAGCAGTTACTCACTAAGCACCGGGGAGCTGTTTTTT. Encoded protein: CASSYSLSTGELFF.

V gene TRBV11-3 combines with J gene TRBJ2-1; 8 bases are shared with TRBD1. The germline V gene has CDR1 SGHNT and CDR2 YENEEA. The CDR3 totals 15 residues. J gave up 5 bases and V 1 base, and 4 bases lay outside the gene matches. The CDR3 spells CASSLGRGRNNEQFF. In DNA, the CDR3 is TGTGCCAGCAGCTTAGGCAGGGGGCGCAACAATGAGCAGTTCTTC.

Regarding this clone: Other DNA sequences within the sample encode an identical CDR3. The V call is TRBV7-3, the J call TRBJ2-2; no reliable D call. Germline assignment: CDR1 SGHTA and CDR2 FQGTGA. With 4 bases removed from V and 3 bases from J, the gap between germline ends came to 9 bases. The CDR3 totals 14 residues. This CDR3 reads CASSSRSYTGELFF. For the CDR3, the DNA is TGTGCCAGCAGCTCAAGGTCATACACCGGGGAGCTGTTTTTT.

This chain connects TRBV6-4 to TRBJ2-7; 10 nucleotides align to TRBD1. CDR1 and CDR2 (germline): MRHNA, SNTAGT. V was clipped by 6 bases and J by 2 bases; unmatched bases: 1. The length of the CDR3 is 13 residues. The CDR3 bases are TGTGCCAGCAGGGGACAGGGGACCTACGAGCAGTACTTC. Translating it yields CASRGQGTYEQYF.

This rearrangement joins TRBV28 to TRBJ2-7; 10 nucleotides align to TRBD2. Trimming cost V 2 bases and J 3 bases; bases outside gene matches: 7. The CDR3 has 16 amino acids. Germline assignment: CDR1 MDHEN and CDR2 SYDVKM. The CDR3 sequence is CASSLPSASGSYEQYF. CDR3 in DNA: TGTGCCAGCAGTTTACCCTCGGCTAGCGGGAGCTACGAGCAGTACTTC.

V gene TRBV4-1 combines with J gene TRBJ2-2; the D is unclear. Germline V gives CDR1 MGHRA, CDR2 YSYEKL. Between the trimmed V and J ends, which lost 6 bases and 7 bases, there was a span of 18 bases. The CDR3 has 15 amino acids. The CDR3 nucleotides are TGCGCCAGCAGACACCAACACTTGCTTGGCGGGGAGCTGTTTTTT. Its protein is CASRHQHLLGGELFF.

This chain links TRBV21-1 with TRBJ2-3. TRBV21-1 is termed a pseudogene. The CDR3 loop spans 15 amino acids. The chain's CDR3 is CASSDPRGGRDTQYF. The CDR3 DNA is TGTGCCAGCAGCGATCCCAGGGGAGGTCGAGATACGCAGTATTTT.

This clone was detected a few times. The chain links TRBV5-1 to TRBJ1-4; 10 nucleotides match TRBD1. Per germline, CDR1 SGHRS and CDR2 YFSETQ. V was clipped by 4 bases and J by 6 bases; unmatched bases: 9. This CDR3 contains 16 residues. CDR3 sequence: CASSLPRGTGDEKLFF. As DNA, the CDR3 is TGCGCCAGCAGCCTCCCCCGGGGGACAGGGGATGAAAAACTGTTTTTT.

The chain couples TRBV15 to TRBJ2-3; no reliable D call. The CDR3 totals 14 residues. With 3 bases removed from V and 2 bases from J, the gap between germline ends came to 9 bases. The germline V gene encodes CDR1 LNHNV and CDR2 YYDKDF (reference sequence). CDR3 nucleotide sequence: TGTGCCACCAGCAGGTTATGGGTCACAGATACGCAGTATTTT. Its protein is CATSRLWVTDTQYF.

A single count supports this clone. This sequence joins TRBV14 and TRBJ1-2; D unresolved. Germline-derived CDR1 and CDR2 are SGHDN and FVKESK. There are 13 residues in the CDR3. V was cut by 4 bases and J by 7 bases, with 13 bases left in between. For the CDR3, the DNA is TGTGCCAGCAGCCCCCGGGCCAGAGGTGGCTACACCTTC. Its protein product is CASSPRARGGYTF.

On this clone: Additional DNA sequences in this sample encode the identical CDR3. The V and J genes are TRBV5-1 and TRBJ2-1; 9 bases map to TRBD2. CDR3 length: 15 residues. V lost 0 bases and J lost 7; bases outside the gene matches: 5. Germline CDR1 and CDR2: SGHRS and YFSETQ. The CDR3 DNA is TGCGCCAGCAGCTTGGCCGGGACTAGCCTAAATGAGCAGTTCTTC. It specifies CASSLAGTSLNEQFF.

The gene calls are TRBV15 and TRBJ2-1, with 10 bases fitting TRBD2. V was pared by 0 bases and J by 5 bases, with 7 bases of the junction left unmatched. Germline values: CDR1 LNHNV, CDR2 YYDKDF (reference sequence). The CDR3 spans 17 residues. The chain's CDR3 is CATSREMTLAGDNEQFF. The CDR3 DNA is TGTGCCACCAGCAGAGAGATGACCCTAGCGGGAGACAATGAGCAGTTCTTC.

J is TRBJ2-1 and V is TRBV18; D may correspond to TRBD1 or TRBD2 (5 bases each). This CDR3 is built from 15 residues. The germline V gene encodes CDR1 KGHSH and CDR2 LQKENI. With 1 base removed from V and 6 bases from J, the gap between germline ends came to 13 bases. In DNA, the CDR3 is TGTGCCAGCTCACCACGCGGGCAGGGCATCAATGAGCAGTTCTTC. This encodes CASSPRGQGINEQFF. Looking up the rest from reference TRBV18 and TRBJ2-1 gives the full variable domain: NAGVMQNPRHLVRRRGQEARLRCSPMKGHSHVYWYRQLPEEGLKFMVYLQKENIIDESGMPKERFSAEFPKEGPSILRIQQVVRGDSAAYFCASSPRGQGINEQFFGPGTRLTVL.

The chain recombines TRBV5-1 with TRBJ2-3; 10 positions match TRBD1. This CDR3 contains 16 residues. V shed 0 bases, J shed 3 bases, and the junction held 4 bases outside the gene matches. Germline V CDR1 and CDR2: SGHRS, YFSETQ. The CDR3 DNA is TGCGCCAGCAGCTTGGGCGGGACAGGGGAAACAGATACGCAGTATTTT. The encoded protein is CASSLGGTGETDTQYF.

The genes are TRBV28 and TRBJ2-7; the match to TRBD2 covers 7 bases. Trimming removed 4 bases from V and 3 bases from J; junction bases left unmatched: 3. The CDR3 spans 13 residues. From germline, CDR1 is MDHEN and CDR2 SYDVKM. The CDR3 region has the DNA TGTGCCAGCAGTTACAAGCGGGACTACGAGCAGTACTTC. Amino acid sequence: CASSYKRDYEQYF. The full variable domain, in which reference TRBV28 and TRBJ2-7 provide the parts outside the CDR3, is DVKVTQSSRYLVKRTGEKVFLECVQDMDHENMFWYRQDPGLGLRLIYFSYDVKMKEKGDIPEGYSVSREKKERFSLILESASTNQTSMYLCASSYKRDYEQYFGPGTRLTVT.

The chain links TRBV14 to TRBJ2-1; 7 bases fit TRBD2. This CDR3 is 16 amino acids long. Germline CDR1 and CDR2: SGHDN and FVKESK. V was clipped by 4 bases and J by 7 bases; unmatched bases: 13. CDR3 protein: CASSRYTAGVSNEQFF. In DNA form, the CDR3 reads TGTGCCAGCAGCCGATATACGGCGGGAGTTTCTAATGAGCAGTTCTTC.

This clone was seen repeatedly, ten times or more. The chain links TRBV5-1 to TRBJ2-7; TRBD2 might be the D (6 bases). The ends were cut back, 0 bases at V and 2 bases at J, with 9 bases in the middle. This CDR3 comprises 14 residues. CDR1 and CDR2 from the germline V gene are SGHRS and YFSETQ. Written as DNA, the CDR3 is TGCGCCAGCAGCTTGGTAGCGGCCACCTACGAGCAGTACTTC. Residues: CASSLVAATYEQYF. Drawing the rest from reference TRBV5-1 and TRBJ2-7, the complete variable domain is KAGVTQTPRYLIKTRGQQVTLSCSPISGHRSVSWYQQTPGQGLQFLFEYFSETQRNKGNFPGRFSGRQFSNSRSEMNVSTLELGDSALYLCASSLVAATYEQYFGPGTRLTVT.

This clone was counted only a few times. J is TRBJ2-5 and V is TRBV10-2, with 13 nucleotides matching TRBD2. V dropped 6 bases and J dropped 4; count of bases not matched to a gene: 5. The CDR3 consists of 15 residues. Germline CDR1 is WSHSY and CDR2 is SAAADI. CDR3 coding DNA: TGCGCCAGCAGGGGGACTAGCGGGATATCAGAGACCCAGTACTTC. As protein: CASRGTSGISETQYF.

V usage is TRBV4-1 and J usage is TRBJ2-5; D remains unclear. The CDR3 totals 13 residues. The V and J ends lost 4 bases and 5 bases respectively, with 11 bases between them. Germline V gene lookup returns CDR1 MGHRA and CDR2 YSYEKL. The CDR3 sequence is CASSRWQRETQYF. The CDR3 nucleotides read TGCGCCAGCAGCCGGTGGCAGAGGGAGACCCAGTACTTC.

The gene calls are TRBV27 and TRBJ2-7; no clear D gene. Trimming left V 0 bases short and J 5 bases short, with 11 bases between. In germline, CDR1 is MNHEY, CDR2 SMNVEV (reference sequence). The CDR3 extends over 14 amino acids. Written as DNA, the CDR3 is TGTGCCAGCAGTTTATCGCCAGGCTCAGACGAGCAGTACTTC. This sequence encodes CASSLSPGSDEQYF.